This T cell receptor beta chain was sequenced for a study of T cell repertoires in cytomegalovirus infection. Study information: Indications came from public TCR beta signatures; they pointed to CMV infection and to a matching HLA type. Study-wide points: Individuals carrying CMV plus the relevant HLA were identified by cumulative frequency of public TCR beta families. The response measured ex vivo was dominated by TCR beta clonotypes (HLA-C-restricted and CMV-specific).

TCRdb re-analysed the reads in MiXCR, keeping a single row per CDR3 protein. The sample consists of about 890,000 distinct CDR3 sequences, about a third of them appearing once. About this clonotype itself: Its antigen is undetermined.

The CDR3 consists of 15 residues. In germline, CDR1 is MNHNS, CDR2 SASEGT. J lost 8 bases, V lost 3 bases, and 8 bases had no gene match. This clonotype was obtained from a human donor in good health (CMV status not recorded). Some clones in this sample may be carry-over from other donors' samples. The source material was cultured CD8+ T cells from PBMCs, sampled from culture after CMV antigen stimulation. The chain carries TRBV6-1 and TRBJ1-4; 8 bases map to TRBD1. The CDR3 sequence: CASSDGQGRGEKLFF. DNA of the CDR3: TGTGCCAGCAGTGACGGACAGGGACGGGGGGAAAAACTGTTTTTT.